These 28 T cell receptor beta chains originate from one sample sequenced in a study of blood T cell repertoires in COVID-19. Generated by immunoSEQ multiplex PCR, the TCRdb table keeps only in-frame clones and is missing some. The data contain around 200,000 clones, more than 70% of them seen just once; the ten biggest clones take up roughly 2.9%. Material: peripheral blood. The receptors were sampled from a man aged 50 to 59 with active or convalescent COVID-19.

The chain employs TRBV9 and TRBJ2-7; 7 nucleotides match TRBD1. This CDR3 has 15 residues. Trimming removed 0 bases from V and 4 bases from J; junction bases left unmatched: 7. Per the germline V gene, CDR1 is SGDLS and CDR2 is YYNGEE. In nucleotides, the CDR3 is TGTGCCAGCAGCGTAGACGACAGGGAATATTACGAGCAGTACTTC. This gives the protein CASSVDDREYYEQYF.

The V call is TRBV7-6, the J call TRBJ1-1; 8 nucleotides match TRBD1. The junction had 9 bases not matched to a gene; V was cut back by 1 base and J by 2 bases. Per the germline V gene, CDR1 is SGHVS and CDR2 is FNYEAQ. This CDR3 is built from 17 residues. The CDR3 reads CASSLEAGGLINTEAFF. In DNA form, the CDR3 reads TGTGCCAGCAGCTTAGAGGCAGGGGGCCTCATTAACACTGAAGCTTTCTTT.

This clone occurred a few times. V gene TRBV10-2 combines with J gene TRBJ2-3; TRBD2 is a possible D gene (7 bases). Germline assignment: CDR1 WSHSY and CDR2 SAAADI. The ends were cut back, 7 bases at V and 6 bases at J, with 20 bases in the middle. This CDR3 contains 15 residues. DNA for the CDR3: TGCGCCAGCACCTCTGCGGGGGCACGGTCGGATACGCAGTATTTT. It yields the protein CASTSAGARSDTQYF.

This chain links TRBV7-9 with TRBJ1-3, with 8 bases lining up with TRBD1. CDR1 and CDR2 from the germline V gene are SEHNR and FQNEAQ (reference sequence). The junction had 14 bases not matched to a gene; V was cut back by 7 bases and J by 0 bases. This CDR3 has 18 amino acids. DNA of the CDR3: TGTGCCAGCACTCCTGGACAGGGACTCTTCCTCTCTGGAAACACCATATATTTT. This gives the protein CASTPGQGLFLSGNTIYF.

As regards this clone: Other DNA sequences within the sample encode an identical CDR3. CDR3 bases: TGCGCCAGCAGCTTGGCCAGTTCTGGAAACACCATATATTTT. The encoded protein is CASSLASSGNTIYF. The chain carries TRBV5-1 and TRBJ1-3; D remains unclear. Germline CDR1 and CDR2: SGHRS and YFSETQ. This CDR3 has 14 residues. V lost 0 bases and J 1 base, leaving 5 bases between the germline ends.

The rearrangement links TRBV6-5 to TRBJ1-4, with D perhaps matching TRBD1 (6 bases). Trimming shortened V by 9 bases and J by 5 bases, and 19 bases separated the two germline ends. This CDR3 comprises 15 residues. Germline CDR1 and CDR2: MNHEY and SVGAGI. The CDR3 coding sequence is TGTGCCAGTCAAACACTGACAGGAGTAAATGAAAAACTGTTTTTT. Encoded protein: CASQTLTGVNEKLFF.

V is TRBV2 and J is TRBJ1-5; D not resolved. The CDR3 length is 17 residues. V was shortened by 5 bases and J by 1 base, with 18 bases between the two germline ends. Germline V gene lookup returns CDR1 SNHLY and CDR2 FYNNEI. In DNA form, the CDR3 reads TGTGCCAGCAGTACCCCAGGTGGAGGGCCCAGCAATCAGCCCCAGCATTTT. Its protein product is CASSTPGGGPSNQPQHF.

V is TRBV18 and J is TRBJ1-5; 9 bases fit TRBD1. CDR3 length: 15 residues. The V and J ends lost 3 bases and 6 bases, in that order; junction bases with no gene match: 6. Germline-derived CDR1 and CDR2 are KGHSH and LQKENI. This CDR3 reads CASSPLQGAGQPQHF. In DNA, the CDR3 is TGTGCCAGCTCACCTCTACAGGGGGCCGGTCAGCCCCAGCATTTT.

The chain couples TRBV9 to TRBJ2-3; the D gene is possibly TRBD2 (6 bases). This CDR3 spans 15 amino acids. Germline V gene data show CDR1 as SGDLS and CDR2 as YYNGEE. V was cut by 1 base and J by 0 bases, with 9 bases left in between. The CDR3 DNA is TGTGCCAGCAGCGTAAGTAGCGGTAGCACAGATACGCAGTATTTT. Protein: CASSVSSGSTDTQYF.

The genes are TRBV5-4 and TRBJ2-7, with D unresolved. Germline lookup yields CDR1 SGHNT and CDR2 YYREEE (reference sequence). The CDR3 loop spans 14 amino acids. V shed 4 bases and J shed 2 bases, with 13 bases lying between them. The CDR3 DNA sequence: TGTGCCAGCAGCCATGACACCCAGACCTACGAGCAGTACTTC. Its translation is CASSHDTQTYEQYF.

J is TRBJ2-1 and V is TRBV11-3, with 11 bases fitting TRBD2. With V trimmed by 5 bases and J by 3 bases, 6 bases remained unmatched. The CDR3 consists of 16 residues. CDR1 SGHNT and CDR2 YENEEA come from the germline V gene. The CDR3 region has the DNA TGTGCCAGCAGCCCCTCTAGCGGGGGGAACTACAATGAGCAGTTCTTC. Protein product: CASSPSSGGNYNEQFF.

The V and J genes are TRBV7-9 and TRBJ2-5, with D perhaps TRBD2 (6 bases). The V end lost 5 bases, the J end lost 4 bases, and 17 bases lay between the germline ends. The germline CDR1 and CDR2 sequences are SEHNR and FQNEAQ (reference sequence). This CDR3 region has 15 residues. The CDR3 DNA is TGTGCCAGCAGCCCTCCTGGGACTTCTAGAGAGACCCAGTACTTC. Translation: CASSPPGTSRETQYF.

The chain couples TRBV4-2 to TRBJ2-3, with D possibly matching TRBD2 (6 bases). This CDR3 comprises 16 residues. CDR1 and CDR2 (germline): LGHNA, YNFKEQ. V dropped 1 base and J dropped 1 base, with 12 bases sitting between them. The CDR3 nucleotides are TGTGCCAGCAGCCAAGTTGGTCCTAGCGGCACAGATACGCAGTATTTT. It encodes CASSQVGPSGTDTQYF.

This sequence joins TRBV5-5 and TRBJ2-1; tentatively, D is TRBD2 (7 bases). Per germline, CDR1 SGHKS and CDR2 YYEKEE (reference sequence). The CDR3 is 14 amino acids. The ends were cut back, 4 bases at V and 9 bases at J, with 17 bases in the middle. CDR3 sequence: CASSVRGGGGEQFF. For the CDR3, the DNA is TGTGCCAGCAGCGTCCGCGGGGGCGGCGGTGAGCAGTTCTTC.

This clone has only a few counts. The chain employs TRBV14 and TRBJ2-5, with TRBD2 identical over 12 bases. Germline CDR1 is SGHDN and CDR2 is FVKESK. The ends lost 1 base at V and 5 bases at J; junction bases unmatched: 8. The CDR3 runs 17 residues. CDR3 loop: CASSQVTSGRYWETQYF. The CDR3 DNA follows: TGTGCCAGCAGCCAAGTTACTAGCGGGAGGTATTGGGAGACCCAGTACTTC. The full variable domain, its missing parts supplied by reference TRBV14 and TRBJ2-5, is EAGVTQFPSHSVIEKGQTVTLRCDPISGHDNLYWYRRVMGKEIKFLLHFVKESKQDESGMPNNRFLAERTGGTYSTLKVQPAELEDSGVYFCASSQVTSGRYWETQYFGPGTRLLVL.

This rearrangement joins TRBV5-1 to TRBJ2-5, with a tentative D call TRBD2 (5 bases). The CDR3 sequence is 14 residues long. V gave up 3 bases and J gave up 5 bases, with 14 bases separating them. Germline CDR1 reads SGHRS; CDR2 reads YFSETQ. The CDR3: CASSSGVQMETQYF. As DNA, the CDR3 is TGCGCCAGCAGCTCCGGGGTCCAAATGGAGACCCAGTACTTC.

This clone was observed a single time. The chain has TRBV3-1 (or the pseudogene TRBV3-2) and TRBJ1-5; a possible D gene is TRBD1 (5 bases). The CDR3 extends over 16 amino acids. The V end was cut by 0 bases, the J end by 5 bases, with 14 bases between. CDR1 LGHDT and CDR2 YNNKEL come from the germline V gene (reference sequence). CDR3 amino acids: CASSQDQGIGDQPQHF. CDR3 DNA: TGTGCCAGCAGCCAAGATCAGGGTATTGGCGATCAGCCCCAGCATTTT.

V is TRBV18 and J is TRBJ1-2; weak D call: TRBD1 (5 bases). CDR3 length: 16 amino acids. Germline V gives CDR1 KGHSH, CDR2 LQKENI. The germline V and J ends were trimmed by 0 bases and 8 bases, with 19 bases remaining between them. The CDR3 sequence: CASSPPPGRAPNGYTF. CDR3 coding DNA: TGTGCCAGCTCACCACCCCCCGGCAGGGCACCCAACGGCTACACCTTC.

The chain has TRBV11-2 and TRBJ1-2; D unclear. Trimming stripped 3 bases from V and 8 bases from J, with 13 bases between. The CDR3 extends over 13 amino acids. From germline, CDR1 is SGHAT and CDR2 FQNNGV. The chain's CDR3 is CASSFKWGAGYTF. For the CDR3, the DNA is TGTGCCAGCAGCTTTAAGTGGGGAGCCGGCTACACCTTC.

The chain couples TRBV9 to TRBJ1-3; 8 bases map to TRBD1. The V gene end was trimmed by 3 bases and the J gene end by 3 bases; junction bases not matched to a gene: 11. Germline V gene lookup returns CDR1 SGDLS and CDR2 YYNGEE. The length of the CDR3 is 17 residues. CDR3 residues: CASSANPTRGLGNTIYF. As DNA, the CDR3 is TGTGCCAGCAGCGCAAACCCCACCAGGGGGCTTGGAAACACCATATATTTT.

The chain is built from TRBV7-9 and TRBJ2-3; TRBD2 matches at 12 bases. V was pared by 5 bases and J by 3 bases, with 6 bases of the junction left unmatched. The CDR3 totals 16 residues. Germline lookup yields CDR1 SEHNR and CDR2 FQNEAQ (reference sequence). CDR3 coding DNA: TGTGCCAGCAGCCCCCCAGGACTAGCGGGAACAGATACGCAGTATTTT. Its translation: CASSPPGLAGTDTQYF.

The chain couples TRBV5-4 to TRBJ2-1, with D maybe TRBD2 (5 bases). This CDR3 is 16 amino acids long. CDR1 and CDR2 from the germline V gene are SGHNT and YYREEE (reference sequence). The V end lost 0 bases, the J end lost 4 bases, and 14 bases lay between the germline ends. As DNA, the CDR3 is TGTGCCAGCAGCTTGGGCGGGCGTAGCGTATACAATGAGCAGTTCTTC. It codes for CASSLGGRSVYNEQFF.

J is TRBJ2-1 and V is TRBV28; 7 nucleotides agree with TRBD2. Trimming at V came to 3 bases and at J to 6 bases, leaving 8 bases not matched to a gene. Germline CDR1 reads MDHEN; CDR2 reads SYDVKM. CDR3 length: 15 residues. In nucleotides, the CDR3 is TGTGCCAGCAGTTTGGGGGGGGGAGGACGCAATGAGCAGTTCTTC. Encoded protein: CASSLGGGGRNEQFF.

The CDR3, as DNA: TGCGCCAGCAGCTTTATTCTCGGGACCGGCGGCGGGGAACCGGGGTCCTCTGGAAACACCATATATTTT. Translation: CASSFILGTGGGEPGSSGNTIYF. The chain couples TRBV5-1 to TRBJ1-3, with D possibly TRBD1 on 5 matching bases. This CDR3 has 23 amino acids. Germline loops: CDR1 SGHRS, CDR2 YFSETQ. Trimming left V 2 bases short and J 0 bases short, with 33 bases between.

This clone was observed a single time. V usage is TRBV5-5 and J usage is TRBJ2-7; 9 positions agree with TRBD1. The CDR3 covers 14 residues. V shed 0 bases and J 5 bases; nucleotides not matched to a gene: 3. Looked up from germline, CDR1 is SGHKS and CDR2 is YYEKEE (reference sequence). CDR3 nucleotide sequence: TGTGCCAGCAGCTTGGCGGGACAGGGCAACGAGCAGTACTTC. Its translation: CASSLAGQGNEQYF.

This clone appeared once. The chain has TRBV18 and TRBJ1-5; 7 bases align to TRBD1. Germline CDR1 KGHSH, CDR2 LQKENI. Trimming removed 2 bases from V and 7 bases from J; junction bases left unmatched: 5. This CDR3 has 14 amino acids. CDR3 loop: CASSPYRGEQPQHF. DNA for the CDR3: TGTGCCAGCTCACCATACAGGGGAGAGCAGCCCCAGCATTTT.

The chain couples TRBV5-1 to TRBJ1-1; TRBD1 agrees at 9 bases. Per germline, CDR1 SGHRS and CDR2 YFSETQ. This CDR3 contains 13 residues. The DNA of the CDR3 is TGCGAGACAACAGGGACAGGGCGGACTGAAGCTTTCTTT. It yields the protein CETTGTGRTEAFF.

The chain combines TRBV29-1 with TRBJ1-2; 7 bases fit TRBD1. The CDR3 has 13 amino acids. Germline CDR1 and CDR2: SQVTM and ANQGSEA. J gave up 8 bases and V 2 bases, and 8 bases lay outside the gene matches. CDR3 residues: CSVERSGGRGYTF. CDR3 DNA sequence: TGCAGCGTTGAACGGTCAGGGGGACGCGGCTACACCTTC.